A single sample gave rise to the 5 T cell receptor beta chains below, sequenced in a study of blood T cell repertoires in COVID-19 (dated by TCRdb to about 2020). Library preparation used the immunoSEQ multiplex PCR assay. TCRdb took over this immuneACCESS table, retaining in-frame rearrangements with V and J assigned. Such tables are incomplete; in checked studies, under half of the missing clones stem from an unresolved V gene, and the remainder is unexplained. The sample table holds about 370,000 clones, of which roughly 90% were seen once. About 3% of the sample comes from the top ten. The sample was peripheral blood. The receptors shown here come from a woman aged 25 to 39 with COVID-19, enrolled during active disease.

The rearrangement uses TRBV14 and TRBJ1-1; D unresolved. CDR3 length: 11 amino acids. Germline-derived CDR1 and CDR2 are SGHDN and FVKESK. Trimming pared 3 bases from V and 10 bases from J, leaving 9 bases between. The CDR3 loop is CASSHEGVAFF. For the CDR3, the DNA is TGTGCCAGCAGCCACGAGGGTGTAGCTTTCTTT. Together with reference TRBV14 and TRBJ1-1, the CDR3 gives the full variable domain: EAGVTQFPSHSVIEKGQTVTLRCDPISGHDNLYWYRRVMGKEIKFLLHFVKESKQDESGMPNNRFLAERTGGTYSTLKVQPAELEDSGVYFCASSHEGVAFFGQGTRLTVV.

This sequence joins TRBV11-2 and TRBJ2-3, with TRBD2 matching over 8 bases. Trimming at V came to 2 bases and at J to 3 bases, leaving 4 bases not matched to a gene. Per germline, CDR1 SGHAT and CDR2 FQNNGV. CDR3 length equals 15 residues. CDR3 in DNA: TGTGCCAGCAGCTTAACGGGGGGGATAACAGATACGCAGTATTTT. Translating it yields CASSLTGGITDTQYF.

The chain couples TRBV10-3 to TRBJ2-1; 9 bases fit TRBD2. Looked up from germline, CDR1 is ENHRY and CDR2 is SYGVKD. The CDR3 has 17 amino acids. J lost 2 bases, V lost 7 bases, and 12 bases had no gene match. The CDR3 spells CAIIGALGGRAYNEQFF. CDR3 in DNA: TGTGCCATCATCGGGGCTTTAGGCGGGAGGGCCTACAATGAGCAGTTCTTC.

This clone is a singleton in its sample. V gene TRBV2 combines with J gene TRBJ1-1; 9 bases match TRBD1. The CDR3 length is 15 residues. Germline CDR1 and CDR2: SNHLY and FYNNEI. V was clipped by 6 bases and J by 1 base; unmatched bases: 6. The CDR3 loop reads CASSGTGSGNTEAFF. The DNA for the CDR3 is TGTGCCAGCAGCGGGACAGGGTCAGGGAACACTGAAGCTTTCTTT.

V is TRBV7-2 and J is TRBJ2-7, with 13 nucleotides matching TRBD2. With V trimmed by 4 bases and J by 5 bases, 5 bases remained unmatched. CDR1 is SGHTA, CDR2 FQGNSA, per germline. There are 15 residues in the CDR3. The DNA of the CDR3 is TGTGCCAGCAGCTCTACGGGACTAGCGGGGCACGAGCAGTACTTC. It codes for CASSSTGLAGHEQYF.